This record covers a single TCR beta chain. Its target is not known. TCRdb's table, derived via immunoSEQ multiplex PCR, lists solely in-frame clones and lacks some. The sample contains around 100,000 clones, 55% to 80% of which appear only once. The data are from a study of shared clonotypes between healthy human individuals. V shed 6 bases, J shed 5 bases, and the junction held 7 bases outside the gene matches. CDR1 and CDR2 (germline): MRHNA, SNTAGT. The CDR3 runs to 15 residues. Study observations and caveats: The sole specimen, blood, was sampled, and tissue repertoires likely differ. Memory subsets had estimated richness that was generally smaller than that of naive subsets. Having only a few donors restricted how much genetic and exposure-history diversity was captured.

This rearrangement joins TRBV6-4 to TRBJ2-3; 11 bases fit TRBD2. The TCR originated in a woman aged 30 to 39 in good health. The sequenced sample consisted of memory CD8+ T cells sorted from blood. Subset meaning: CD45RO+ cells pooled with CCR7-negative TemRA cells. The DNA of the CDR3 is TGTGCCAGCAGCCAACTAGCGGGAGAGGGAGATACGCAGTATTTT. It codes for CASSQLAGEGDTQYF.